This T cell receptor (beta chain) was retrieved from a study of T cells expressing NK-cell markers. Background on the study: Beta-chain profiling covered CD3+CD56+NKG2C+, CD3+CD56+NKG2C- and CD3+CD56-NKG2C+ sorted subsets. Study-level results: Among a handful of donors, these clonotypes also ranked first in the CD3+CD56-NKG2C+ fraction.

With respect to this clonotype: Its antigen remains unidentified.

TCRdb re-called the 5' RACE reads and catalogs CDR3 proteins one per entry, DNA excluded. The ten most abundant clones cover 7.3% of a sample with roughly 420,000 distinct CDR3 sequences. The CDR3 covers 11 residues. Germline V gene lookup returns CDR1 MDHEN and CDR2 SYDVKM. This chain connects TRBV28 to TRBJ2-7. The source material was blood T cells: a sorted CD56 or NKG2C T cell subset, CD4+ or CD8+ T cells, or bulk PBMC T cells (not recorded which). The TCR was taken from a woman aged 18-70 years in good health. CDR3 amino acids: CASKVNYEQYF.